This is a list of T cell receptor beta chains from one sample in a study of T cells in Graves' hyperthyroidism and ophthalmopathy. TCRdb recomputed calls from the multiplex PCR reads with MiXCR, one row per CDR3 protein. The sample has about 540,000 distinct CDR3 sequences, around 45% seen once. Sequenced input: peripheral blood or thyroid tissue (not recorded which). The receptors were sampled from a woman younger than 30 with Graves' hyperthyroidism. Each CDR3 is given with its conserved first and last residue. A D gene is named only where the DNA matches it firmly. Part of the rows lack a size; the others show once, few, many or a class for expanded clones.

d_call: NA; v_call: TRBV14; clone_size: few; j_call: TRBJ2-7; cdr3_nt: TGTGCCAGCAGCCAAGTTACGGGGTACGAGCAGTACTTC; cdr3_aa: CASSQVTGYEQYF
d_call: NA; v_call: TRBV15; clone_size: many; j_call: TRBJ1-1; cdr3_nt: TGTGCCACCAGCAGAGATTGGGGGAGGGCTGAAGCTTTCTTT; cdr3_aa: CATSRDWGRAEAFF
d_call: NA; v_call: TRBV10-2; clone_size: NA; j_call: TRBJ1-5; cdr3_nt: TGCGCCAGCACCTTGGGAGGTCTCAATCAGCCCCAGCATTTT; cdr3_aa: CASTLGGLNQPQHF
d_call: TRBD1; v_call: TRBV29-1; clone_size: NA; j_call: TRBJ1-5; cdr3_nt: TGCAGCGCAGCCGGGACAGGGTTACAGCCCCAGCATTTT; cdr3_aa: CSAAGTGLQPQHF
d_call: NA; v_call: TRBV20-1; clone_size: many; j_call: TRBJ1-5; cdr3_nt: TGCAGTGCTAGGACGGGGGTGTGGCAGCCCCAGCATTTT; cdr3_aa: CSARTGVWQPQHF
d_call: NA; v_call: TRBV12-3/TRBV12-4; clone_size: NA; j_call: TRBJ1-1; cdr3_nt: TGTGCCAGCAGTTTCGACAGGTCGAACACTGAAGCTTTCTTT; cdr3_aa: CASSFDRSNTEAFF
d_call: TRBD1; v_call: TRBV7-2; clone_size: few; j_call: TRBJ2-7; cdr3_nt: TGTGCCAGCAGCTTATCCGTGGGACAGCACTACGAGCAGTACTTC; cdr3_aa: CASSLSVGQHYEQYF
d_call: TRBD1; v_call: TRBV29-1; clone_size: many; j_call: TRBJ1-2; cdr3_nt: TGCAGCGTCCAAACAGGGGTTCAGATCGATGGCTACACCTTC; cdr3_aa: CSVQTGVQIDGYTF
d_call: TRBD1; v_call: TRBV7-7; clone_size: NA; j_call: TRBJ1-1; cdr3_nt: TGTGCCAGCAGCGCGACGGGACAGGGGAGGTCTGAAGCTTTCTTT; cdr3_aa: CASSATGQGRSEAFF
d_call: NA; v_call: TRBV10-3; clone_size: NA; j_call: TRBJ2-2; cdr3_nt: TGTGCCAGCAGTTGGAGGGGGACCGCTAGGGACGGGGAGCTGTTTTTT; cdr3_aa: CASSWRGTARDGELFF
d_call: TRBD2; v_call: TRBV14; clone_size: NA; j_call: TRBJ2-7; cdr3_nt: TGTGCCAGCAGCCAAACGGCGGGAGGGCCAGGGTTTGACGAGCAGTACTTC; cdr3_aa: CASSQTAGGPGFDEQYF
d_call: TRBD2; v_call: TRBV7-2; clone_size: few; j_call: TRBJ2-5; cdr3_nt: TGTGCCAGCAGCTTACGGCCCCTTTCGGAAGCGGGAGGGCCAGAGACCCAGTACTTC; cdr3_aa: CASSLRPLSEAGGPETQYF
d_call: NA; v_call: TRBV2; clone_size: many; j_call: TRBJ1-3; cdr3_nt: TGTGCCAGCAGTACCACACAGACGGGGGGAAACACCATATATTTT; cdr3_aa: CASSTTQTGGNTIYF
d_call: NA; v_call: TRBV7-9; clone_size: NA; j_call: TRBJ1-2; cdr3_nt: TGTGCCAGCAGCTTGCTAGAGAACTATGGCTACACCTTC; cdr3_aa: CASSLLENYGYTF
d_call: NA; v_call: TRBV29-1; clone_size: many; j_call: TRBJ2-7; cdr3_nt: TGCAGCGTTGGAAAGGTGGATTCCTACGAGCAGTACTTC; cdr3_aa: CSVGKVDSYEQYF
d_call: TRBD1; v_call: TRBV7-9; clone_size: NA; j_call: TRBJ1-4; cdr3_nt: TGTGCCAGCACCCTTCAGGGGGCGCGGGATGAAAAACTGTTTTTT; cdr3_aa: CASTLQGARDEKLFF
d_call: NA; v_call: TRBV7-2; clone_size: NA; j_call: TRBJ2-5; cdr3_nt: TGCGCCAGCAGCTTGCCCTCGGTGGGGGCGCGTGGTGAGACCCAGTACTTC; cdr3_aa: CASSLPSVGARGETQYF
d_call: NA; v_call: TRBV5-1; clone_size: NA; j_call: TRBJ1-4; cdr3_nt: TGCGCCAGCGGCACGGGAACTGGAGGGGAAAAACTGTTTTTT; cdr3_aa: CASGTGTGGEKLFF
d_call: TRBD1; v_call: TRBV11-1; clone_size: NA; j_call: TRBJ2-5; cdr3_nt: TGTGCCAGCAGCATAACAACAGGGGGTGAGGAGACCCAGTACTTC; cdr3_aa: CASSITTGGEETQYF
d_call: TRBD1; v_call: TRBV10-3; clone_size: NA; j_call: TRBJ1-2; cdr3_nt: TGTGCCATCAGTGGGACAGGGATTAACTATGGCTACACCTTC; cdr3_aa: CAISGTGINYGYTF
d_call: NA; v_call: TRBV20-1; clone_size: NA; j_call: TRBJ1-5; cdr3_nt: TGCAGTGCTAGAACCAGGGGCAATCAGCCCCAGCATTTT; cdr3_aa: CSARTRGNQPQHF
d_call: NA; v_call: TRBV29-1; clone_size: few; j_call: TRBJ1-1; cdr3_nt: TGCAGCGTGGAGGGGTTGCCCCACACTGAAGCTTTCTTT; cdr3_aa: CSVEGLPHTEAFF
d_call: NA; v_call: TRBV2; clone_size: NA; j_call: TRBJ1-4; cdr3_nt: TGTGCCAGCAGTCCGTCGGGAAAACTGTTTTTT; cdr3_aa: CASSPSGKLFF
d_call: NA; v_call: TRBV6-2/TRBV6-3; clone_size: few; j_call: TRBJ1-1; cdr3_nt: TGTGCCAGCAGTTACCTCGCGGAGGAGTACACTGAAGCTTTCTTT; cdr3_aa: CASSYLAEEYTEAFF
d_call: TRBD1; v_call: TRBV2; clone_size: few; j_call: TRBJ2-2; cdr3_nt: TGTGCCAGCAGTGAGGACAGGGCTGATACCGGGGAGCTGTTTTTT; cdr3_aa: CASSEDRADTGELFF
d_call: NA; v_call: TRBV2; clone_size: few; j_call: TRBJ1-1; cdr3_nt: TGTGCCAGCACCCCCGAGAACACTGAAGCTTTCTTT; cdr3_aa: CASTPENTEAFF
d_call: TRBD1; v_call: TRBV29-1; clone_size: many; j_call: TRBJ1-5; cdr3_nt: TGCAGCGAGAATCCGGACAGGGAACGTCAGCCCCAGCATTTT; cdr3_aa: CSENPDRERQPQHF
d_call: NA; v_call: TRBV9; clone_size: medium-sized; j_call: TRBJ1-4; cdr3_nt: TGTGCCAGCAGCGTAAGGCAGGGTCCGGAAAAACTGTTTTTT; cdr3_aa: CASSVRQGPEKLFF
d_call: TRBD1; v_call: TRBV10-2; clone_size: NA; j_call: TRBJ1-6; cdr3_nt: TGCGCCAGCAGAGACAGGGGACAACTGAATTCACCCCTCCACTTT; cdr3_aa: CASRDRGQLNSPLHF
d_call: NA; v_call: TRBV20-1; clone_size: NA; j_call: TRBJ1-3; cdr3_nt: TGCAGTGCTAGAGTGCCTACGGGACAAAGCTCTGGAAACACCATATATTTT; cdr3_aa: CSARVPTGQSSGNTIYF
d_call: TRBD1; v_call: TRBV29-1; clone_size: NA; j_call: TRBJ1-1; cdr3_nt: TGCAGCGTTGGCTCCGCCAGGGGGGGTGACACTGAAGCTTTCTTT; cdr3_aa: CSVGSARGGDTEAFF
d_call: TRBD2; v_call: TRBV7-9; clone_size: many; j_call: TRBJ2-7; cdr3_nt: TGTGCCAGCAGCCTAGCGGGAGGGCCTTACGAGCAGTACTTC; cdr3_aa: CASSLAGGPYEQYF
d_call: NA; v_call: TRBV20-1; clone_size: NA; j_call: TRBJ2-6; cdr3_nt: TGCAGTGCCCCAGACAACATTGGGGCCAACGTCCTGACTTTC; cdr3_aa: CSAPDNIGANVLTF
d_call: NA; v_call: TRBV11-1; clone_size: once; j_call: TRBJ1-1; cdr3_nt: TGTGCCAGCACCAGGGGCGTTCGAGGCACTGAAGCTTTCTTT; cdr3_aa: CASTRGVRGTEAFF
d_call: TRBD1; v_call: TRBV2; clone_size: NA; j_call: TRBJ1-2; cdr3_nt: TGTGCCCGGGTTGGGACAGCTAACTATGGCTACACCTTC; cdr3_aa: CARVGTANYGYTF
d_call: TRBD2; v_call: TRBV2; clone_size: NA; j_call: TRBJ2-7; cdr3_nt: TGTGCCAGCAGCTTTGGGACTAGTCGCGGAGGTGAGCAGTACTTC; cdr3_aa: CASSFGTSRGGEQYF
d_call: NA; v_call: TRBV7-3; clone_size: few; j_call: TRBJ1-6; cdr3_nt: TGTGCCAGCAGCCAAGATCCCAGGGGTCCTTCACCCCTCCACTTT; cdr3_aa: CASSQDPRGPSPLHF
d_call: TRBD2; v_call: TRBV2; clone_size: few; j_call: TRBJ2-5; cdr3_nt: TGTGCCAGCTCACCGGGACTAGCGGGAAGAGAGACCCAGTACTTC; cdr3_aa: CASSPGLAGRETQYF
d_call: NA; v_call: TRBV20-1; clone_size: NA; j_call: TRBJ1-2; cdr3_nt: TGCAGTGCTAGATGGCCCGGACAGTCTAACTATGGCTACACCTTC; cdr3_aa: CSARWPGQSNYGYTF
d_call: TRBD2; v_call: TRBV10-3; clone_size: many; j_call: TRBJ2-7; cdr3_nt: TGTGCCATCAGTGAGGGAAGAAGGGGACTAGCGGCCTCCTACGAGCAGTACTTC; cdr3_aa: CAISEGRRGLAASYEQYF
d_call: TRBD1; v_call: TRBV7-2; clone_size: NA; j_call: TRBJ2-3; cdr3_nt: TGTGCCAGCAGCTTCCCGACAGGGAGCACAGATACGCAGTATTTT; cdr3_aa: CASSFPTGSTDTQYF
d_call: TRBD1; v_call: TRBV2; clone_size: few; j_call: TRBJ1-2; cdr3_nt: TGTGCCAGCAGTCCCGGGACAGCGGTTAACAGGTTC; cdr3_aa: CASSPGTAVNRF
d_call: NA; v_call: TRBV7-9; clone_size: many; j_call: TRBJ1-2; cdr3_nt: TGTGCCAGCAGCTTGGGGGCAGGGTATGGCTACACCTTC; cdr3_aa: CASSLGAGYGYTF
d_call: NA; v_call: TRBV19; clone_size: few; j_call: TRBJ2-2; cdr3_nt: TGTGCCAGTAGTCCCCTCGGGCGGCACAACACCGGGGAGCTGTTTTTT; cdr3_aa: CASSPLGRHNTGELFF
d_call: TRBD1; v_call: TRBV29-1; clone_size: many; j_call: TRBJ1-2; cdr3_nt: TGCAGCGCGGGACAGGCCCATGGCTACACCTTC; cdr3_aa: CSAGQAHGYTF